This T cell receptor beta chain comes out of a study of cytomegalovirus exposure and HLA in healthy donors. V was pared by 5 bases and J by 5 bases, with 7 bases of the junction left unmatched. Germline V lookup: CDR1 SEHNR, CDR2 FQNEAQ (reference sequence). This CDR3 region has 15 residues. Both 60 Vbeta primers and 13 Jbeta primers went into the PCR. Method: immunoSEQ multiplex PCR; TCRdb's copy keeps in-frame clones and lacks some. The sample shows 110,000 to 150,000 clones, around 79% of them seen only once. The specimen was PBMCs. The clonotype was recovered from a woman aged 25 to 39 in good health and CMV-seronegative. The chain is built from TRBV7-9 and TRBJ1-2; 11 bases align to TRBD1. The CDR3 sequence is CASSPPGQGGYGYTF. The DNA for the CDR3 is TGTGCCAGCAGCCCCCCGGGACAGGGGGGATATGGCTACACCTTC.